The 15 T cell receptor beta chains given below trace back to one sample, sequenced in a study of blood T cell repertoires in COVID-19. The assay was immunoSEQ multiplex PCR, and TCRdb's table has in-frame clones only and misses some. The sample consists of fewer than 250,000 clones, 80% to 90% of them appearing once. Specimen: peripheral blood. The origin of the receptors is a man between 25 and 39 years old with COVID-19, enrolled during active disease.

The chain carries TRBV6-5 and TRBJ1-3, with D tentatively TRBD1 (5 bases). The CDR3 consists of 14 residues. Germline CDR1 and CDR2: MNHEY and SVGAGI. Trimming cost V 0 bases and J 7 bases, with 10 bases left between them. CDR3 protein: CASSYSGKGNTIYF. For the CDR3, the DNA is TGTGCCAGCAGTTACTCGGGAAAGGGGAACACCATATATTTT.

This clone was found once. The chain joins TRBV19 to TRBJ2-3; TRBD2 might be the D (5 bases). CDR1 is LNHDA and CDR2 is SQIVND in the germline V gene (reference sequence). CDR3 length: 14 amino acids. V lost 4 bases and J 3 bases, leaving 11 bases between the germline ends. CDR3 residues: CASSKRVGTDTQYF. The CDR3 nucleotides read TGTGCCAGTAGTAAGAGGGTCGGAACAGATACGCAGTATTTT.

This chain connects TRBV19 to TRBJ2-5; D perhaps matches TRBD1 (6 bases). Germline V gene sequence: CDR1 LNHDA, CDR2 SQIVND (reference sequence). The CDR3 contains 16 residues. V was clipped by 1 base and J by 5 bases, with 17 bases between them. Here the CDR3 DNA reads TGTGCCAGTAGTATAGGCCCCACCGGGACAATGGAGACCCAGTACTTC. This encodes CASSIGPTGTMETQYF.

The genes are TRBV6-2 or TRBV6-3 and TRBJ1-2; D possibly corresponds to TRBD1 (6 bases). Trimming pared 2 bases from V and 7 bases from J, leaving 11 bases between. Germline V gives CDR1 MNHEY, CDR2 SVGEGT. This CDR3 has 13 amino acids. CDR3 region: CASSYDRTRGYTF. For the CDR3, the DNA is TGTGCCAGCAGTTACGACAGGACACGTGGCTACACCTTC.

The J gene is TRBJ2-7, the V gene TRBV27; 9 nucleotides match TRBD1. The V gene end was trimmed by 4 bases and the J gene end by 5 bases; junction bases not matched to a gene: 9. Germline V CDR1 and CDR2: MNHEY, SMNVEV (reference sequence). The CDR3 covers 15 residues. CDR3 nucleotides: TGTGCCAGCAGTTCATCCGGGACAGGGTCCCACGAGCAGTACTTC. Protein product: CASSSSGTGSHEQYF.

V is TRBV7-2 and J is TRBJ1-3; D possibly corresponds to TRBD1 (6 bases). The CDR3 runs 12 residues. With 7 bases removed from V and 9 bases from J, the gap between germline ends came to 13 bases. Germline assignment: CDR1 SGHTA and CDR2 FQGNSA. The CDR3 DNA reads TGTGCCAGCACCACAGGGTTAGGCACCATATATTTT. This encodes CASTTGLGTIYF.

The chain combines TRBV7-3 with TRBJ2-1, with D perhaps TRBD2 (5 bases). CDR1 SGHTA and CDR2 FQGTGA come from the germline V gene. CDR3 length: 13 residues. Trimming stripped 5 bases from V and 7 bases from J, with 12 bases between. The CDR3 DNA sequence: TGTGCCAGCAGCCCCCGGGATTGGAATGAGCAGTTCTTC. Protein: CASSPRDWNEQFF.

V and J are TRBV9 and TRBJ2-3; 7 positions agree with TRBD1. The V and J ends lost 3 bases and 3 bases, in that order; junction bases with no gene match: 4. Looked up from germline, CDR1 is SGDLS and CDR2 is YYNGEE. CDR3 size: 14 residues. CDR3 sequence reads: CASSARGFTDTQYF. The CDR3 nucleotides are TGTGCCAGCAGCGCCAGGGGGTTTACAGATACGCAGTATTTT.

The V call is TRBV7-3, the J call TRBJ2-1; perhaps TRBD1 as D (5 bases). This CDR3 region has 13 residues. Germline CDR1 and CDR2: SGHTA and FQGTGA. V gave up 4 bases and J gave up 8 bases, with 12 bases separating them. The CDR3 DNA is TGTGCCAGCAGCTCTGGGGCCACGGATGAGCAGTTCTTC. This codes for CASSSGATDEQFF. Based on the CDR3 plus reference TRBV7-3 and TRBJ2-1, the full variable domain is GAGVSQTPSNKVTEKGKYVELRCDPISGHTALYWYRQSLGQGPEFLIYFQGTGAADDSGLPNDRFFAVRPEGSVSTLKIQRTERGDSAVYLCASSSGATDEQFFGPGTRLTVL.

V and J are TRBV4-3 and TRBJ1-1; D ambiguous. The germline V and J ends were trimmed by 0 bases and 0 bases, with 17 bases remaining between them. The CDR3 is made up of 18 amino acids. The germline gives CDR1 LGHNA, CDR2 YSLEER. As DNA, the CDR3 is TGCGCCAGCAGCCAAGATGCCGGAGGCTTTATCATGAACACTGAAGCTTTCTTT. It specifies CASSQDAGGFIMNTEAFF.

The chain couples TRBV5-4 to TRBJ1-2; D is unclear. Germline CDR1 SGHNT, CDR2 YYREEE (reference sequence). There are 17 residues in the CDR3. V gave up 0 bases and J gave up 2 bases, with 17 bases separating them. CDR3 loop: CASSLVFGRVGNYGYTF. The CDR3 coding sequence is TGTGCCAGCAGCTTGGTCTTCGGGAGAGTGGGGAACTATGGCTACACCTTC.

The rearrangement joins TRBV28 to TRBJ2-3; D is ambiguous. Germline loops: CDR1 MDHEN, CDR2 SYDVKM. The V gene lost 3 bases and the J gene lost 3 bases, with 10 bases spanning the gap. CDR3 length equals 14 residues. The CDR3 DNA reads TGTGCCAGCAGTTTTCGAGTATTTACAGATACGCAGTATTTT. Translated, it gives CASSFRVFTDTQYF.

The CDR3 DNA is TGTGCCTGGAGTCCTCCGGGGAACTATGGCTACACCTTC. Translated: CAWSPPGNYGYTF. This sequence joins TRBV30 and TRBJ1-2; D unclear. The ends were cut back, 2 bases at V and 2 bases at J, with 9 bases in the middle. In germline, CDR1 is GTSNPN, CDR2 SVGIG (reference sequence). There are 13 residues in the CDR3.

The chain recombines TRBV27 with TRBJ1-5, with 8 bases that match TRBD1. This CDR3 has 19 residues. Trimming removed 6 bases from V and 0 bases from J; junction bases left unmatched: 16. Germline-derived CDR1 and CDR2 are MNHEY and SMNVEV (reference sequence). In DNA form, the CDR3 reads TGTGCCAGCAGAAAAATCGGACAGGGAGCGATGCCTAGCAATCAGCCCCAGCATTTT. Translation: CASRKIGQGAMPSNQPQHF.

With regard to this clone: This CDR3 is also generated by other DNA sequences in the sample. The rearrangement links TRBV11-2 to TRBJ2-7, with D possibly TRBD2 on 6 matching bases. The ends were cut back, 3 bases at V and 2 bases at J, with 8 bases in the middle. The CDR3 loop spans 13 amino acids. The germline V gene encodes CDR1 SGHAT and CDR2 FQNNGV. The DNA of the CDR3 is TGTGCCAGCAGCTTCACGGGGGCCTACGAGCAGTACTTC. This gives the protein CASSFTGAYEQYF.